Sequencing of this T cell receptor beta chain was carried out in a study of T cell repertoires in cytomegalovirus infection. Via MiXCR, TCRdb re-called the reads, giving one row per CDR3 protein. The repertoire includes some 920,000 distinct CDR3 sequences, less than 35% of them detected once, and around 15% sits in the top ten. V shed 8 bases and J shed 4 bases, with 13 bases lying between them. The CDR3 runs 13 residues. Germline CDR1 is MNHNY and CDR2 is SVGAGI (reference sequence). This clonotype was counted between two and nine times. The antigen is unknown. The specimen comprised cultured CD8+ T cells from PBMCs, sampled from culture after CMV antigen stimulation. The TCR originated in a human donor in good health (CMV status not recorded). Some clones in this sample may be carry-over from other donors' samples. The V and J genes are TRBV6-6 and TRBJ2-3, with a weak D call TRBD2 (5 bases). This CDR3 is CASADVGADTQYF. The CDR3 DNA sequence: TGTGCCAGCGCCGACGTCGGGGCAGATACGCAGTATTTT.